In this sample, the clone carrying this T cell receptor (beta chain) turned up many times. The data are from a study of HIV-infected children after antiretroviral therapy interruption. This CDR3 has 14 residues. Trimming cost V 6 bases and J 7 bases, with 16 bases left between them. In germline, CDR1 is SNHLY, CDR2 FYNNEI. RNA-based 3' RACE libraries used unique molecular identifiers. Each CDR3 protein gets one entry after TCRdb re-called the 3' RACE reads with MiXCR. The table records tens of thousands of distinct CDR3 sequences, roughly 4.5% of them present only once. Treatment specified: PENTA 11 planned treatment interruption arm or continuous ART arm.

The V gene is TRBV2, the J gene TRBJ2-1; D may be TRBD1 or TRBD2 (6 bases each). Specimen: CD45RA+ CD4+ T cells from PBMCs, pooled from several time points, collected from a donor given antiretroviral therapy, either interrupted or continuous. Subset defined: naive CD4+ CD45RA+ CD45RO- T cells. This TCR derives from a pool of human donors with HIV. The CDR3 bases are TGTGCCAGCAGAGGGGGGTTCGGCAGGAATGAGCAGTTCTTC. This encodes CASRGGFGRNEQFF.